A single T cell receptor (beta chain) is shown here with its context. Its target is unknown. The CDR3 runs 12 residues. Trimming pared 3 bases from V and 3 bases from J, leaving 5 bases between. The TRBV12-4/TRBJ1-2 clonotypes were amplified using barcode primers with ligated adaptors. MiXCR was run by TCRdb on the multiplex PCR reads, yielding one entry per CDR3 protein. In the table there are 550 to 800 distinct CDR3 sequences, roughly 35% of which are singletons. Findings and caveats of the study: Tumor-infiltrating Treg TCR alpha and beta sequences overlapped most with tumor naive CD4+ T cells, then blood naive.

The rearrangement uses TRBV12-3 or TRBV12-4 and TRBJ1-2; unclear D gene. The receptor comes from a female donor with breast cancer. The sample consisted of memory CD4+ T cells sorted from blood. The sample's subset: memory CD4+ T cells, CD4+CD45RO+CD25-. CDR3 nucleotides: TGTGCCAGCAGTTTGCGGGACTATGGCTACACCTTC. As protein: CASSLRDYGYTF.